The 30 T cell receptor beta chains given below trace back to one sample, sequenced in a study of cytomegalovirus exposure and HLA in healthy donors. 60 Vbeta and 13 Jbeta primers were used in PCR. The repertoire was sequenced with immunoSEQ multiplex PCR; TCRdb's copy has only in-frame clones and lacks some. In the table there are about 170,000 clones, 70% to 80% of which are singletons. Material for sequencing was PBMCs. The receptors here all came from a woman aged 45-65 years in good health and CMV-seronegative.

As DNA, the CDR3 is TGTGCCAGCAGCGCTATACAGGGTCCAGAAGCTTTCTTT. Translating it yields CASSAIQGPEAFF. V and J are TRBV6-5 and TRBJ1-1; weak D call: TRBD1 (6 bases). CDR3 length: 13 residues. V was cut by 6 bases and J by 8 bases, with 16 bases left in between. Germline CDR1 reads MNHEY; CDR2 reads SVGAGI.

The CDR3 loop is CASSHRAGEQFF. The CDR3 DNA follows: TGTGCCAGTAGCCACAGGGCTGGTGAGCAGTTCTTC. The V and J genes are TRBV19 and TRBJ2-1; TRBD1 is a possible D gene (6 bases). This CDR3 is 12 amino acids long. Germline loops: CDR1 LNHDA, CDR2 SQIVND (reference sequence). Trimming stripped 6 bases from V and 9 bases from J, with 12 bases between.

This clone was observed a few times. The chain links TRBV5-6 to TRBJ2-7; 9 nucleotides line up with TRBD2. Germline CDR1 SGHDT, CDR2 YYEEEE. This CDR3 has 15 residues. V trimming: 2 bases; J trimming: 7 bases; junction bases outside the gene matches: 10. The CDR3 loop reads CASSLKREVSREQYF. The CDR3 DNA reads TGTGCCAGCAGCTTAAAGCGGGAGGTCTCTCGAGAGCAGTACTTC.

This chain connects TRBV2 to TRBJ2-1; 9 nucleotides align to TRBD2. V was pared by 8 bases and J by 0 bases, with 5 bases of the junction left unmatched. Germline CDR1 SNHLY, CDR2 FYNNEI. This CDR3 is 15 amino acids long. The CDR3 region has the DNA TGTGCCAGCGGGCTAGCGGGAAGCTCCTACAATGAGCAGTTCTTC. This codes for CASGLAGSSYNEQFF.

This sequence joins TRBV7-2 and TRBJ1-4; 7 nucleotides match TRBD1. Looked up from germline, CDR1 is SGHTA and CDR2 is FQGNSA. The ends lost 4 bases at V and 5 bases at J; junction bases unmatched: 4. This CDR3 is 14 amino acids long. The CDR3 nucleotides are TGTGCCAGCAGCTCCCAGACAGGGAATGAAAAACTGTTTTTT. Translating gives CASSSQTGNEKLFF.

This clone was seen a few times. The CDR3 nucleotides are TGTGCCAGCAGCTTCCGGGACAGGGTCGCAGATACGCAGTATTTT. Its protein is CASSFRDRVADTQYF. This rearrangement joins TRBV11-2 to TRBJ2-3; 9 bases agree with TRBD1. The CDR3 runs 15 residues. Germline V gives CDR1 SGHAT, CDR2 FQNNGV. The V gene end was trimmed by 3 bases and the J gene end by 4 bases; junction bases not matched to a gene: 5.

CDR3: CASSLGGKDEKLFF. In DNA form, the CDR3 reads TGCGCCAGCAGCTTGGGGGGCAAGGATGAAAAACTGTTTTTT. The V and J genes are TRBV5-1 and TRBJ1-4, with D possibly TRBD1 on 5 matching bases. The CDR3 covers 14 residues. Trimming stripped 0 bases from V and 6 bases from J, with 9 bases between. The germline CDR1 and CDR2 sequences are SGHRS and YFSETQ.

The gene calls are TRBV7-9 and TRBJ2-7; TRBD2 matches at 14 bases. This CDR3 comprises 15 residues. Germline loops: CDR1 SEHNR, CDR2 FQNEAQ (reference sequence). V shed 4 bases and J 6 bases; nucleotides not matched to a gene: 5. CDR3 sequence reads: CASSYGTSGGTEQYF. CDR3 DNA sequence: TGTGCCAGCAGCTACGGGACTAGCGGGGGTACCGAGCAGTACTTC.

The chain links TRBV28 to TRBJ2-4; 10 positions match TRBD1. V gave up 2 bases and J gave up 7 bases; unmatched junction bases: 5. The CDR3 spans 15 residues. In germline, CDR1 is MDHEN, CDR2 SYDVKM. Written as DNA, the CDR3 is TGTGCCAGCAGTTTACGGGACAGGGGTTGGAACATTCAGTACTTC. This encodes CASSLRDRGWNIQYF. Variable domain in full (rest from reference TRBV28 and TRBJ2-4): DVKVTQSSRYLVKRTGEKVFLECVQDMDHENMFWYRQDPGLGLRLIYFSYDVKMKEKGDIPEGYSVSREKKERFSLILESASTNQTSMYLCASSLRDRGWNIQYFGAGTRLSVL.

The chain links TRBV27 to TRBJ2-1; tentative D call: TRBD1 (5 bases). The V end was cut by 6 bases, the J end by 15 bases, with 21 bases between. Germline V CDR1 and CDR2: MNHEY, SMNVEV (reference sequence). This CDR3 spans 13 amino acids. The CDR3 loop reads CASSRPGHPSWFF. CDR3 DNA sequence: TGTGCCAGCAGCCGACCCGGACACCCATCTTGGTTCTTC.

This chain links TRBV7-2 with TRBJ2-7, with D possibly TRBD1 on 6 matching bases. The CDR3 runs 13 residues. V was trimmed by 3 bases and J by 2 bases, leaving 8 bases between them. The germline V gene encodes CDR1 SGHTA and CDR2 FQGNSA. The CDR3 DNA is TGTGCCAGCAGCTTCGGGACACCCTACGAGCAGTACTTC. This codes for CASSFGTPYEQYF.

The V gene is TRBV6-6, the J gene TRBJ2-3; no clear D gene. The V end lost 7 bases, the J end lost 6 bases, and 14 bases lay between the germline ends. Germline V gives CDR1 MNHNY, CDR2 SVGAGI (reference sequence). The CDR3 totals 13 residues. CDR3 nucleotides: TGTGCCAGCACCACCACTTCCCGCGATACGCAGTATTTT. It encodes CASTTTSRDTQYF.

The V and J genes are TRBV28 and TRBJ2-3, with 9 bases aligning to TRBD2. This CDR3 is 16 amino acids long. The germline gives CDR1 MDHEN, CDR2 SYDVKM. The junction had 11 bases not matched to a gene; V was cut back by 5 bases and J by 5 bases. CDR3 loop: CASSTPGTSRKDTQYF. The CDR3 coding sequence is TGTGCCAGCAGTACTCCTGGGACTAGCAGGAAAGATACGCAGTATTTT.

The chain combines TRBV5-1 with TRBJ1-4; the D gene is possibly TRBD1 (5 bases). This CDR3 region has 15 residues. Germline CDR1 SGHRS, CDR2 YFSETQ. The V end lost 0 bases, the J end lost 4 bases, and 10 bases lay between the germline ends. CDR3 protein: CASSLAQGGNEKLFF. Written as DNA, the CDR3 is TGCGCCAGCAGCTTGGCCCAGGGCGGTAATGAAAAACTGTTTTTT. The variable domain in full, with the rest retrieved from reference TRBV5-1 and TRBJ1-4, is KAGVTQTPRYLIKTRGQQVTLSCSPISGHRSVSWYQQTPGQGLQFLFEYFSETQRNKGNFPGRFSGRQFSNSRSEMNVSTLELGDSALYLCASSLAQGGNEKLFFGSGTQLSVL.

This chain joins TRBV5-1 and TRBJ1-5, with a weak D call TRBD1 (5 bases). CDR1 SGHRS and CDR2 YFSETQ come from the germline V gene. The length of the CDR3 is 14 residues. V lost 3 bases to trimming and J lost 4 bases, with 11 bases between them. The CDR3 loop reads CASSSGGGNQPQHF. CDR3 sequence (DNA): TGCGCCAGCAGCTCCGGCGGGGGAAATCAGCCCCAGCATTTT. The full variable domain, in which reference TRBV5-1 and TRBJ1-5 provide the parts outside the CDR3, is KAGVTQTPRYLIKTRGQQVTLSCSPISGHRSVSWYQQTPGQGLQFLFEYFSETQRNKGNFPGRFSGRQFSNSRSEMNVSTLELGDSALYLCASSSGGGNQPQHFGDGTRLSIL.

The V call is TRBV7-3, the J call TRBJ1-1; D perhaps matches TRBD1 (5 bases). CDR1 and CDR2 (germline): SGHTA, FQGTGA. V was trimmed by 5 bases and J by 4 bases, leaving 11 bases between them. The CDR3 runs 13 residues. The CDR3 coding sequence is TGTGCCAGCAGCCCCCGACAGAGCACTGAAGCTTTCTTT. Encoded protein: CASSPRQSTEAFF.

The gene calls are TRBV10-1 and TRBJ2-7; D possibly corresponds to TRBD1 (6 bases). The CDR3 totals 15 residues. Germline CDR1 is WNHNN and CDR2 is SYGVQD (reference sequence). Between the trimmed V and J ends, which lost 0 bases and 4 bases, there was a span of 13 bases. The CDR3 loop is CASSESGRGVYEQYF. Here the CDR3 DNA reads TGCGCCAGCAGTGAGTCCGGCAGGGGCGTTTACGAGCAGTACTTC.

The rearrangement joins TRBV2 to TRBJ2-7; D ambiguous. The CDR3 length is 12 residues. V was clipped by 5 bases and J by 0 bases, with 5 bases between them. From germline, CDR1 is SNHLY and CDR2 FYNNEI. The CDR3 loop is CASSPVSYEQYF. The CDR3 DNA is TGTGCCAGCAGTCCCGTCTCCTACGAGCAGTACTTC.

The chain uses TRBV6-5 and TRBJ1-1, with 7 bases fitting TRBD1. The CDR3 covers 14 residues. CDR1 and CDR2 (germline): MNHEY, SVGAGI. V trimming: 5 bases; J trimming: 4 bases; junction bases outside the gene matches: 7. In nucleotides, the CDR3 is TGTGCCAGCAGTAACCACAGGGGAATCACTGAAGCTTTCTTT. Protein: CASSNHRGITEAFF.

This clone came up a few times. The rearrangement uses TRBV6-1 and TRBJ1-1, with D unresolved. Per germline, CDR1 MNHNS and CDR2 SASEGT. V lost 2 bases to trimming and J lost 10 bases, with 14 bases between them. CDR3 length: 13 residues. CDR3 in amino acids: CASSETEGVGAFF. CDR3 nucleotide sequence: TGTGCCAGCAGTGAAACAGAAGGCGTGGGAGCTTTCTTT.

V gene TRBV5-1 combines with J gene TRBJ1-1; D may be TRBD1 (6 bases). Germline CDR1 SGHRS, CDR2 YFSETQ. The V end lost 4 bases, the J end lost 0 bases, and 19 bases lay between the germline ends. This CDR3 contains 17 residues. Written as DNA, the CDR3 is TGCGCCAGCAGCCTAGGGACAAGGGAGGGGATGAACACTGAAGCTTTCTTT. It specifies CASSLGTREGMNTEAFF.

Of note for this clone: The same CDR3 also results from other DNA sequences found in this sample. The chain carries TRBV6-1 and TRBJ1-3, with TRBD1 matching 7 bases. The CDR3 sequence is 16 residues long. Trimming at V came to 2 bases and at J to 0 bases, leaving 4 bases not matched to a gene. Per germline, CDR1 MNHNS and CDR2 SASEGT. This CDR3 reads CASSESTGVSGNTIYF. In nucleotides, the CDR3 is TGTGCCAGCAGTGAATCAACAGGGGTCTCTGGAAACACCATATATTTT.

In its sample, this clone was seen a few times. The genes are TRBV27 and TRBJ2-5; D may be TRBD1 (6 bases). The CDR3 loop spans 15 amino acids. Germline V lookup: CDR1 MNHEY, CDR2 SMNVEV (reference sequence). Trimming stripped 2 bases from V and 4 bases from J, with 14 bases between. As DNA, the CDR3 is TGTGCCAGCAGTTTAAGGCTGGGGGCCAGAGAGACCCAGTACTTC. Translating it yields CASSLRLGARETQYF.

The chain uses TRBV11-2 and TRBJ1-3; 10 bases are shared with TRBD1. The J segment lost 3 bases and the V segment lost 5 bases, leaving 7 bases of the junction unmatched. The CDR3 runs 16 residues. Germline CDR1 SGHAT, CDR2 FQNNGV. CDR3 amino acids: CASSPPGQGYGNTIYF. In DNA form, the CDR3 reads TGTGCCAGCAGCCCACCGGGACAGGGGTATGGAAACACCATATATTTT.

This clone was observed once. V gene TRBV5-1 combines with J gene TRBJ2-5, with D possibly matching TRBD1 (6 bases). The J call could be wrong; TRBJ2-7 is a better fit for the DNA end. The CDR3 runs to 14 residues. The germline gives CDR1 SGHRS, CDR2 YFSETQ. This CDR3 reads CASSLGVGAHEQYF. CDR3 DNA sequence: TGCGCCAGCAGCTTGGGGGTGGGGGCCCACGAGCAGTACTTC.

The chain uses TRBV27 and TRBJ1-1, with D unclear. CDR1 is MNHEY, CDR2 SMNVEV, per germline (reference sequence). Trimming stripped 2 bases from V and 5 bases from J, with 9 bases between. This CDR3 is 13 amino acids long. The CDR3 DNA reads TGTGCCAGCAGTTTAGGCCCAGGAACTGAAGCTTTCTTT. This gives the protein CASSLGPGTEAFF.

This clone has only one observation. The chain combines TRBV5-4 with TRBJ2-7; the match to TRBD2 covers 12 bases. CDR1 is SGHNT and CDR2 is YYREEE in the germline V gene (reference sequence). This CDR3 has 14 amino acids. After removal of 6 bases from V and 0 bases from J, the junction contained 1 base not matched to a gene. CDR3 in amino acids: CASKTSGSSYEQYF. Here the CDR3 DNA reads TGTGCCAGCAAGACTAGCGGGAGCTCCTACGAGCAGTACTTC.

The rearrangement links TRBV10-3 to TRBJ2-1; TRBD2 aligns across 9 bases. The length of the CDR3 is 13 residues. CDR1 and CDR2 (germline): ENHRY, SYGVKD. The J segment lost 7 bases and the V segment lost 7 bases, leaving 5 bases of the junction unmatched. CDR3 DNA: TGTGCCATCACGGCTAGCGGGGTTAATGAGCAGTTCTTC. Its protein is CAITASGVNEQFF.

Only one count was recorded for this clone. The J gene is TRBJ1-6, the V gene TRBV5-1; weak D call: TRBD1 (6 bases). The CDR3 runs to 14 residues. Germline assignment: CDR1 SGHRS and CDR2 YFSETQ. The germline V and J ends were trimmed by 7 bases and 14 bases, with 22 bases remaining between them. The CDR3 sequence is CASAPGLQGGTLHF. CDR3 nucleotides: TGCGCCAGCGCACCGGGCCTACAGGGCGGAACCCTCCACTTT.

The genes are TRBV5-8 and TRBJ2-1, with D maybe TRBD2 (6 bases). V lost 0 bases and J lost 8, with 18 bases in between. The germline V gene encodes CDR1 SGHTS and CDR2 YDEGEE. The CDR3 contains 16 residues. The CDR3 nucleotides read TGTGCCAGCAGCTTGGCCCGGGGACGGCGGGGAGATGAGCAGTTCTTC. The encoded protein is CASSLARGRRGDEQFF.